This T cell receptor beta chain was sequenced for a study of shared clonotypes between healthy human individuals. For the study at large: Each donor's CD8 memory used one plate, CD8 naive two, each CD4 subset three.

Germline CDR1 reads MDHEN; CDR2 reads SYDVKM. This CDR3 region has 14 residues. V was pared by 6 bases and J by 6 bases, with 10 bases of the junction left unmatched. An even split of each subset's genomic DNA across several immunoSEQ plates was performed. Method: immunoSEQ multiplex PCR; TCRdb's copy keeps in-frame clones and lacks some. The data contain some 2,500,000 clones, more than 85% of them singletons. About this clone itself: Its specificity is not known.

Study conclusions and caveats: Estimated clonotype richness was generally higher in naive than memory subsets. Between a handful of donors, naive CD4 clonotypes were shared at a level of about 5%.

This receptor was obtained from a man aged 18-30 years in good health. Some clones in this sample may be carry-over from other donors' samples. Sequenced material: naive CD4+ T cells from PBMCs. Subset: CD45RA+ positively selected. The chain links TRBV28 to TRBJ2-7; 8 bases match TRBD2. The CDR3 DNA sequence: TGTGCCAGCAGCACACCCGGGAGGGCCCCCGAGCAGTACTTC. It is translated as CASSTPGRAPEQYF.